This TCR beta chain was recovered during a study of glioma-infiltrating T cells. Findings of the study overall: Above-expected tissue-blood divergence occurred in all gliomas, most in low-grade ones. CDR3 overlap between tissue and blood was very small.

CDR1 SGHDN and CDR2 FVKESK come from the germline V gene. The CDR3 loop spans 15 amino acids. With 1 base removed from V and 4 bases from J, the gap between germline ends came to 11 bases. Regarding this clonotype: Its target is not known.

TCR alpha and beta CDR3 regions were amplified from RNA using iRepertoire nested multiplex PCR. For one-step reverse transcription and amplification, 100-400 ng of tissue mRNA or PBMC total RNA was used. TCRdb recomputed calls from the multiplex PCR reads with MiXCR, one row per CDR3 protein. Of some 85,000 distinct CDR3 sequences listed, about 23% are singletons. The specimen was glioma tissue, nonneoplastic brain tissue, or PBMCs (not recorded which). The chain combines TRBV14 with TRBJ2-4; TRBD1 might be the D (5 bases). The clonotype comes from a human donor with low-grade glioma or glioblastoma, undergoing nonglioma brain surgery, or in good health (not recorded which). The CDR3 is CASSQVETAKNIQYF. Here the CDR3 DNA reads TGTGCCAGCAGCCAAGTGGAGACAGCGAAAAACATTCAGTACTTC.